This T cell receptor beta chain comes out of a study of human T cells and chemical hapten exposure. Findings of the study overall: TCRs exceeding 1 in 1000 frequency stayed unchanged with DPC sensitization.

The time point: patch test 3, about 24 weeks after DPC sensitization. Treatment: therapeutic diphenylcyclopropenone sensitization with weekly scalp DPC. CDR3 length: 14 residues. Trimming took 0 bases from V and 11 from J, leaving 16 bases between them. MiXCR, run by TCRdb on the RACE reads, gives a single entry per CDR3 protein. The sample has roughly 60,000 distinct CDR3 sequences; 9.5% to 15% are singletons. In its sample, this clonotype was seen a few times. The antigen is not known. The chain carries TRBV12-3 or TRBV12-4 and TRBJ1-1, with D perhaps TRBD1 (5 bases). This material consisted of whole blood, taken in connection with sensitization to the hapten diphenylcyclopropenone (DPC). This clonotype was obtained from a man aged 25-45 years with alopecia areata. Some clones in this sample may be carry-over from other donors' samples. The CDR3 coding sequence is TGTGCCAGCAGTTTAGCGCCTGTCGCCGGGGCGGCTTTCTTT. It translates to CASSLAPVAGAAFF.